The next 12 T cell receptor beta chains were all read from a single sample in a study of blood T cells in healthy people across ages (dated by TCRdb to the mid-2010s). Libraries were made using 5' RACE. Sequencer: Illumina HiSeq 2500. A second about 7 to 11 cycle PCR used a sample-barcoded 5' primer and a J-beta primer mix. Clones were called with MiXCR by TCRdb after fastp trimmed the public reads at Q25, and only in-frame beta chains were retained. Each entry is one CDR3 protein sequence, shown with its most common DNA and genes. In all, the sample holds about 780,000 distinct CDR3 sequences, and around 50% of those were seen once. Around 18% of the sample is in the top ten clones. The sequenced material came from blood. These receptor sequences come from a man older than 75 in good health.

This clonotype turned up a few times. The CDR3 DNA follows: TGTGCCTGGAGTGTAACGACTGTGACTAACTATGGCTACACCTTC. This codes for CAWSVTTVTNYGYTF. This rearrangement joins TRBV30 to TRBJ1-2; unclear D gene. Trimming removed 0 bases at V and 0 bases at J, with 11 bases between. Germline V gene lookup returns CDR1 GTSNPN and CDR2 SVGIG (reference sequence). The CDR3 spans 15 residues.

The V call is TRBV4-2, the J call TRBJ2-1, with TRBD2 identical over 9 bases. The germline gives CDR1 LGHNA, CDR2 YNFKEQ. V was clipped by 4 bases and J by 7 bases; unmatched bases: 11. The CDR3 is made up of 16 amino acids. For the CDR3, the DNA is TGTGCCAGCAGCCCGCCGGGCGGGGGGGTCGATAATGAGCAGTTCTTC. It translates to CASSPPGGGVDNEQFF.

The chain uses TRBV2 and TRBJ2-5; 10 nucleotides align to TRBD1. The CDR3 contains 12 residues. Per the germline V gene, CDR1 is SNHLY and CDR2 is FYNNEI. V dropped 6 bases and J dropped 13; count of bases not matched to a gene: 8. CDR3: CASSPGQGSRYF. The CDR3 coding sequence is TGTGCCAGCAGCCCGGGACAGGGGTCTCGGTACTTC.

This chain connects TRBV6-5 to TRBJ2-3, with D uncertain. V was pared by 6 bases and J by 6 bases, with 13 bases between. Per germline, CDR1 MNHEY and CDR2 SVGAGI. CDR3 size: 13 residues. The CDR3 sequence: CASRTDQGDTQYF. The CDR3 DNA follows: TGTGCCAGCAGGACCGATCAAGGGGATACGCAGTATTTT.

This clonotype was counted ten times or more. CDR3 sequence (DNA): TGCGCCAGCAGCCAAGATTTAGGGTGGACTAGCACTTCCTACGAGCAGTACTTC. It translates to CASSQDLGWTSTSYEQYF. The gene calls are TRBV4-3 and TRBJ2-7; 8 nucleotides agree with TRBD2. The CDR3 loop spans 18 amino acids. Unmatched junction bases numbered 11, after V lost 0 bases and J lost 1 base. Germline CDR1 and CDR2: LGHNA and YSLEER.

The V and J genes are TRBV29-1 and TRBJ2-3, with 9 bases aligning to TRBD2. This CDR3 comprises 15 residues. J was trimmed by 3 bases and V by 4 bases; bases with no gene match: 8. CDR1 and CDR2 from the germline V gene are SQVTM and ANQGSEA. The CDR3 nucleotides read TGCAGCGTTGCCCATAGCGGGGGAAGGACAGATACGCAGTATTTT. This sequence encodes CSVAHSGGRTDTQYF.

The CDR3 bases are TGTGCCATCAGTAAGGAAGCCGGGACAGGGGGCCTTAATGAGCAGTTCTTC. It translates to CAISKEAGTGGLNEQFF. The chain joins TRBV10-3 to TRBJ2-1; the match to TRBD1 covers 12 bases. Germline V CDR1 and CDR2: ENHRY, SYGVKD. This CDR3 has 17 residues. Trimming at V came to 5 bases and at J to 7 bases, leaving 12 bases not matched to a gene.

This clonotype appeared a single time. CDR3 amino acids: CATTVDTYEQYF. CDR3 bases: TGTGCTACGACAGTGGATACCTACGAGCAGTACTTC. The genes are TRBV6-5 and TRBJ2-4; possible D gene TRBD1, 5 bases. The tail of the sequence fits TRBJ2-7 better, so the J call may be wrong. The CDR3 is made up of 12 amino acids. In germline, CDR1 is MNHEY, CDR2 SVGAGI.

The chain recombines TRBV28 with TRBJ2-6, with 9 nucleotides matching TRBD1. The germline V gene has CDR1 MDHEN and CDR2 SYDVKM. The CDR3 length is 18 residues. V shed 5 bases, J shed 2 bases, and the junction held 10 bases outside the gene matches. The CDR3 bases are TGTGCCAGCAGTCTCCCCGGGACAGGGCCAACTGGGGCCAACGTCCTGACTTTC. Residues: CASSLPGTGPTGANVLTF.

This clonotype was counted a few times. The CDR3 nucleotides are TGTGCCACTGACCGGACAGGGCCCTACGAGCAGTACTTC. This gives the protein CATDRTGPYEQYF. The rearrangement links TRBV28 to TRBJ2-7, with 8 nucleotides matching TRBD1. CDR1 is MDHEN, CDR2 SYDVKM, per germline. The junction had 7 bases not matched to a gene; V was cut back by 10 bases and J by 2 bases. This CDR3 contains 13 residues.

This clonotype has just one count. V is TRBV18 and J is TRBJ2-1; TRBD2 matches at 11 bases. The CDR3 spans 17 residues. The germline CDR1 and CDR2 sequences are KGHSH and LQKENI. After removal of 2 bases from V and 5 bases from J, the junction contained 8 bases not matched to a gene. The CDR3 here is CASSPSIAGGRDNEQFF. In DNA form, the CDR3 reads TGTGCCAGCTCACCAAGTATAGCGGGAGGGCGCGACAATGAGCAGTTCTTC.

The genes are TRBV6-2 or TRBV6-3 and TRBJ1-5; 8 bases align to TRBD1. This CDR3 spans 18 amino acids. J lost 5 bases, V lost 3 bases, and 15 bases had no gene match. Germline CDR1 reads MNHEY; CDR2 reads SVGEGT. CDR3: CASSYVRGPRSDHQPQHF. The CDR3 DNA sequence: TGTGCCAGCAGTTATGTCAGGGGGCCGCGATCCGACCATCAGCCCCAGCATTTT.